This TCR beta chain was documented in a study of blood T cell repertoires in COVID-19. Study in general: The origin of the acute and convalescent COVID-19 samples was the United States, Italy and Spain. T cells, B-cell-depleted T cells, or PBMCs provided the cDNA or gDNA that served as material.

Methods used by the authors: It was from reference gene primer amplification that nucleated cell counts were estimated. Assay used: immunoSEQ multiplex PCR; TCRdb lists only in-frame clones, some missing. V, J and clone size derive from that table, while D and trimming were established from the DNA sequence. The sample contains over 90,000 clones, about 87% of which appear only once. The sample was peripheral blood. The TCR originated in a human donor in a cohort sampled during active COVID-19.

The CDR3, as DNA: TGTGCCAGCAGTGATCAGGGGGGCTACACCTTC. Protein sequence: CASSDQGGYTF. V is TRBV6-6 and J is TRBJ1-2, with a tentative D call TRBD1 (6 bases). The CDR3 is 11 residues long. Germline values: CDR1 MNHNY, CDR2 SVGAGI (reference sequence). With 5 bases removed from V and 8 bases from J, the gap between germline ends came to 9 bases.